This TCR beta chain was profiled in a study of breast tumors, draining lymph nodes, adjacent tissues (dated by TCRdb to between 2015 and 2016). Background for the entire study: TCR beta repertoires were compared across tumor, adjacent nontumor tissue and axillary lymph nodes obtained from breast cancer patients. In human breast cancer, the study set out to evaluate how tumor, surrounding tissue and draining lymph node repertoires relate to one another and whether T cells may move between these sites.

This clonotype was counted many times. The antigen it recognizes is unknown. No per-base quality is available; no much larger clone lies one base away. The study at large found these results: The data were considered consistent with the idea that most tumor T cells come from the lymph node and then expand in tumor tissue. Tumor T-cell repertoires showed less diversity than lymph node repertoires and more diversity than nontumor tissue repertoires, and tumor T-cell repertoires showed preferential V and J gene usage. Tumor and nontumor tissue repertoires were significantly more similar in luminal-like than in basal-like breast cancer. The conclusion that tumor T cells originate in lymph nodes was presented as consistent with a hypothesis rather than as directly demonstrated.

The axillary draining lymph nodes of breast cancer patients were the source of the lymph node samples. Inclusive of the bounding cysteine and phenylalanine, the CDR3 is 15 residues long. The DNA shown is the 45-base CDR3, in frame from base 1. After removal of 1 base from V and 7 bases from J, the junction retains 1 base not matched to a gene. Sequencing used an Illumina HiSeq 2000. Multiplex PCR amplification was used to build the TCR beta chain libraries. The amplified TCR beta chain products were analyzed by high-throughput sequencing. TCRdb reprocessing: public reads trimmed at Q25 with fastp, clones called with MiXCR, in-frame beta chains kept. Each record represents a unique CDR3 protein, reported with the most common genes and DNA among its rows. This sample lists some 130,000 distinct CDR3 sequences; 20% to 25% were detected once. The ten top clones hold around 2.6% of the sample.

Sample: axillary lymph node tissue. This chain is built from TRBV12-3 or TRBV12-4 and TRBJ1-6; 10 of the junction bases match TRBD1. The TCR comes from a female donor with breast cancer. Some clones in this sample may be carry-over from other donors' samples. The DNA sequence is TGTGCCAGCAGTTTAGGGGGACAGGGGAATTCACCCCTCCACTTT. Translation gives CASSLGGQGNSPLHF.